This T cell receptor (beta chain) was identified in a study of identical twins. A single record per CDR3 protein comes from TCRdb applying MiXCR to the 5' RACE reads. Among about 340,000 distinct CDR3 sequences listed, 9% to 15% were seen once. Study outcomes and limitations: In beta out-of-frame sequences, the excess sharing between twins was weaker. Cord blood beta clonotypes that were abundant carried fewer insertions, and memory repertoires showed no such trend.

Points on this clonotype: The antigen remains undetermined.

These data also formed part of another study, on yellow fever vaccine responses in identical twins. As that study records: Vaccine T cell responses of twins reportedly seemed partly convergent and partly personalized.

Sequenced material: CD8+ T cells sorted from blood. The receptor comes from a young woman in good health.

CDR3 in DNA: TGCAGCGTTGGGGGGGAGCTGAACACTGAAGCTTTCTTT. Protein sequence: CSVGGELNTEAFF. V is TRBV29-1 and J is TRBJ1-1, with D maybe TRBD1 (5 bases). Germline CDR1 reads SQVTM; CDR2 reads ANQGSEA. The CDR3 consists of 13 residues. The V gene lost 4 bases and the J gene lost 0 bases, with 9 bases spanning the gap.